Presented here are 18 T cell receptor beta chains from one specimen sequenced in a study of blood T cell repertoires in COVID-19 (dated by TCRdb to 2019 to 2021). Libraries were made using the immunoSEQ multiplex PCR assay. Sourced from immuneACCESS, this table was stored by TCRdb with only in-frame sequences that have V and J called. A share of the clones is absent; for the studies checked, an unresolved V gene accounts for under half, and the remainder has no known explanation. Counted in this sample were approximately 440,000 clones; approximately 86% of them appeared once. The ten top clones hold around 0.7% of the sample. The sample consisted of PBMCs or T cells enriched from blood (not recorded which). These receptors were taken from a woman aged 18-35 years who had recovered from COVID-19.

This clone was seen more than once but under ten times. The J gene is TRBJ1-4, the V gene TRBV5-1, with D perhaps matching TRBD1 (5 bases). The CDR3 is 15 residues long. Deletions cut 3 bases from V and 2 bases from J, with 11 bases between. CDR1 and CDR2 from the germline V gene are SGHRS and YFSETQ. Here the CDR3 DNA reads TGCGCCAGCAGCTCAGCAGGGTCGACTAATGAAAAACTGTTTTTT. This translates into CASSSAGSTNEKLFF.

The chain joins TRBV6-5 to TRBJ2-7; possible D gene TRBD1, 6 bases. The V end lost 6 bases, the J end lost 4 bases, and 16 bases lay between the germline ends. The length of the CDR3 is 14 residues. Germline-derived CDR1 and CDR2 are MNHEY and SVGAGI. This CDR3 reads CASSLDRRGYEQYF. The CDR3 DNA follows: TGTGCCAGCAGCCTGGACCGAAGGGGGTACGAGCAGTACTTC.

This clone appeared a single time. The CDR3 loop reads CASSEDREGYGYTF. For the CDR3, the DNA is TGTGCCAGCAGTGAGGACAGGGAGGGATATGGCTACACCTTC. The chain combines TRBV6-1 with TRBJ1-2; TRBD1 matches at 8 bases. V lost 3 bases and J lost 5; bases outside the gene matches: 5. Germline V lookup: CDR1 MNHNS, CDR2 SASEGT. The CDR3 consists of 14 residues.

The chain links TRBV12-5 to TRBJ1-1; possibly TRBD1 for D (5 bases). Trimming took 6 bases from V and 0 from J, leaving 5 bases between them. The length of the CDR3 is 12 residues. Germline values: CDR1 LGHNT, CDR2 FRNRAP. The CDR3: CASGDMNTEAFF. CDR3 nucleotides: TGTGCTAGTGGGGACATGAACACTGAAGCTTTCTTT.

V and J are TRBV2 and TRBJ1-2; D call uncertain. Germline CDR1 SNHLY, CDR2 FYNNEI. This CDR3 has 15 amino acids. V shed 6 bases and J shed 4 bases, with 18 bases lying between them. CDR3 residues: CASRIEAALSYGYTF. CDR3 bases: TGTGCCAGCAGGATCGAGGCGGCGCTATCCTATGGCTACACCTTC. Together with reference TRBV2 and TRBJ1-2, the CDR3 gives the full variable domain: EPEVTQTPSHQVTQMGQEVILRCVPISNHLYFYWYRQILGQKVEFLVSFYNNEISEKSEIFDDQFSVERPDGSNFTLKIRSTKLEDSAMYFCASRIEAALSYGYTFGSGTRLTVV.

The chain employs TRBV6-6 and TRBJ2-5, with TRBD2 matching over 7 bases. V lost 6 bases, J lost 1 base, and 11 bases stayed unmatched. CDR3 size: 16 residues. CDR1 is MNHNY, CDR2 SVGAGI, per germline (reference sequence). The CDR3 sequence: CASSRRVPGGQETQYF. CDR3 in DNA: TGTGCCAGCAGCCGCCGGGTCCCGGGAGGCCAAGAGACCCAGTACTTC.

V usage is TRBV7-9 and J usage is TRBJ2-7, with D perhaps matching TRBD1 (7 bases). CDR3 size: 14 residues. Germline CDR1 SEHNR, CDR2 FQNEAQ (reference sequence). V was shortened by 6 bases and J by 5 bases, with 17 bases between the two germline ends. The CDR3 sequence: CASSYFQGGNEQYF. Written as DNA, the CDR3 is TGTGCCAGCAGTTATTTTCAGGGGGGCAACGAGCAGTACTTC.

V and J are TRBV12-3 or TRBV12-4 and TRBJ2-7, with a weak D call TRBD1 (5 bases). Trimming left V 5 bases short and J 3 bases short, with 5 bases between. The CDR3 is 11 residues long. The CDR3 sequence: CASSRGYEQYF. DNA for the CDR3: TGTGCCAGCAGTAGGGGCTACGAGCAGTACTTC.

The rearrangement uses TRBV18 and TRBJ2-1; the match to TRBD2 covers 13 bases. Germline CDR1 KGHSH, CDR2 LQKENI. The CDR3 loop spans 15 amino acids. Germline trimming cut 6 bases from V and 8 bases from J; bases unmatched to any gene: 7. The CDR3, as DNA: TGTGCCAGCTCTCTCCAACTAGCGGGGGGGTATGAGCAGTTCTTC. This translates into CASSLQLAGGYEQFF.

CDR3 coding DNA: TGCGCCAGCAGCCTATCGGTTGGCGGACAGGGGGTTTCACCCCTCCACTTT. Translation: CASSLSVGGQGVSPLHF. The rearrangement joins TRBV4-1 to TRBJ1-6; 10 bases fit TRBD1. The CDR3 loop spans 17 amino acids. CDR1 and CDR2 (germline): MGHRA, YSYEKL. Unmatched junction bases numbered 12, after V lost 4 bases and J lost 9 bases.

The chain couples TRBV12-3 or TRBV12-4 to TRBJ2-1; 8 positions agree with TRBD2. Trimming removed 8 bases from V and 15 bases from J; junction bases left unmatched: 12. This CDR3 contains 12 residues. CDR3 bases: TGTGCCAGCTATTTACGGGGGGGGGTTGCGTTCTTC. Translating gives CASYLRGGVAFF.

V and J are TRBV9 and TRBJ2-5, with D perhaps TRBD1 (6 bases). The CDR3 runs 15 residues. V was trimmed by 2 bases and J by 5 bases, leaving 16 bases between them. Germline lookup yields CDR1 SGDLS and CDR2 YYNGEE. The CDR3 sequence is CASSVGASLAETQYF. The DNA of the CDR3 is TGTGCCAGCAGCGTGGGGGCCTCCCTCGCGGAGACCCAGTACTTC. The full variable domain, completed using reference TRBV9 and TRBJ2-5, is DSGVTQTPKHLITATGQRVTLRCSPRSGDLSVYWYQQSLDQGLQFLIQYYNGEERAKGNILERFSAQQFPDLHSELNLSSLELGDSALYFCASSVGASLAETQYFGPGTRLLVL.

The chain couples TRBV7-8 to TRBJ1-2; D call uncertain. Germline CDR1 and CDR2: SGHVS and FQNEAQ. The CDR3 is 13 residues long. The V end was cut by 3 bases, the J end by 8 bases, with 13 bases between. The CDR3 reads CASSFEQGGGYTF. Here the CDR3 DNA reads TGTGCCAGCAGCTTCGAACAAGGCGGCGGCTACACCTTC.

V usage is TRBV30 and J usage is TRBJ1-6; tentative D call: TRBD1 (6 bases). CDR3 length: 13 amino acids. Germline V gives CDR1 GTSNPN, CDR2 SVGIG (reference sequence). V lost 8 bases and J lost 7, with 15 bases in between. In DNA form, the CDR3 reads TGTGCCCTCCTACAGGGACCCAATTCACCCCTCCACTTT. This sequence encodes CALLQGPNSPLHF. Supplemented by reference TRBV30 and TRBJ1-6, the full variable domain reads SQTIHQWPATLVQPVGSPLSLECTVEGTSNPNLYWYRQAAGRGLQLLFYSVGIGQISSEVPQNLSASRPQDRQFILSSKKLLLSDSGFYLCALLQGPNSPLHFGNGTRLTVT.

The V gene is TRBV7-2, the J gene TRBJ2-1; possibly TRBD2 for D (7 bases). V lost 5 bases, J lost 5 bases, and 16 bases lay in between. The CDR3 is 15 amino acids. From germline, CDR1 is SGHTA and CDR2 FQGNSA. CDR3 amino acids: CASSPSGGLHNEQFF. The CDR3, as DNA: TGTGCCAGCAGCCCGTCGGGGGGCCTACACAATGAGCAGTTCTTC. Full variable domain (rest looked up from reference TRBV7-2 and TRBJ2-1): GAGVSQSPSNKVTEKGKDVELRCDPISGHTALYWYRQSLGQGLEFLIYFQGNSAPDKSGLPSDRFSAERTGGSVSTLTIQRTQQEDSAVYLCASSPSGGLHNEQFFGPGTRLTVL.

V is TRBV2 and J is TRBJ2-3; possibly TRBD2 for D (6 bases). The CDR3 runs to 16 residues. The ends were cut back, 5 bases at V and 0 bases at J, with 15 bases in the middle. Germline V gene lookup returns CDR1 SNHLY and CDR2 FYNNEI. As DNA, the CDR3 is TGTGCCAGCAGTTCGGAGGGAGGACTTAGCACAGATACGCAGTATTTT. Protein sequence: CASSSEGGLSTDTQYF. The full variable domain, completed using reference TRBV2 and TRBJ2-3, is EPEVTQTPSHQVTQMGQEVILRCVPISNHLYFYWYRQILGQKVEFLVSFYNNEISEKSEIFDDQFSVERPDGSNFTLKIRSTKLEDSAMYFCASSSEGGLSTDTQYFGPGTRLTVL.

V and J are TRBV7-3 and TRBJ1-1; the D is unclear. Germline loops: CDR1 SGHTA, CDR2 FQGTGA. The V end lost 4 bases, the J end lost 5 bases, and 14 bases lay between the germline ends. The CDR3 is 14 amino acids. CDR3 nucleotides: TGTGCCAGCAGCTCACATCCCGACAAAACTGAAGCTTTCTTT. Amino acids: CASSSHPDKTEAFF.

This clone showed up just once. The chain combines TRBV5-4 with TRBJ2-3, with D tentatively TRBD2 (6 bases). The CDR3 sequence is 15 residues long. The germline V gene encodes CDR1 SGHNT and CDR2 YYREEE (reference sequence). Trimming took off 0 bases at V and 5 bases at J, with 13 bases between the two ends. The CDR3 reads CASSLGLAPKDTQYF. CDR3 coding DNA: TGTGCCAGCAGCTTGGGGCTAGCGCCCAAAGATACGCAGTATTTT.